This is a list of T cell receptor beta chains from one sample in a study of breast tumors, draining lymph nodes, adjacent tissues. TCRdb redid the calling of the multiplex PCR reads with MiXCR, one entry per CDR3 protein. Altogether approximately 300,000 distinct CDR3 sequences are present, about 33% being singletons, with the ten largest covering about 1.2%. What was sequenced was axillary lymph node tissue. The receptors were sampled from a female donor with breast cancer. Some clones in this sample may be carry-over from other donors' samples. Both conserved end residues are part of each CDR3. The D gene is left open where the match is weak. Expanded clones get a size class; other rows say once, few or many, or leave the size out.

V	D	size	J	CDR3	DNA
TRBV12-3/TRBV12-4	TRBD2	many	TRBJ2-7	CASSLMRLAGSYEQYF	TGTGCCAGCAGTCTCATGAGACTAGCGGGCTCCTACGAGCAGTACTTC
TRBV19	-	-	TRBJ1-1	CASSILPSGTEAFF	TGTGCCAGTAGTATATTACCCTCGGGGACTGAAGCTTTCTTT
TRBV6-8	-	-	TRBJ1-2	CASSQDYGYTF	TGTGCCAGCAGTCAGGACTATGGCTACACCTTC
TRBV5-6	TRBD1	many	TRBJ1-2	CASSSRDREGAGGGYTF	TGTGCCAGCAGCTCCCGGGACAGGGAAGGGGCTGGAGGCGGCTACACCTTC
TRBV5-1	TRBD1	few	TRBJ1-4	CASSAPGQGASTNEKLFF	TGCGCCAGCAGCGCCCCGGGACAGGGGGCTTCAACTAATGAAAAACTGTTTTTT
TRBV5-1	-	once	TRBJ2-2	CASSLGAANTGELFF	TGCGCCAGCAGCTTGGGGGCGGCGAACACCGGGGAGCTGTTTTTT
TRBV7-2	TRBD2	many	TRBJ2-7	CASSAHAGGSSEQYF	TGTGCCAGCAGCGCACACGCGGGAGGGAGTAGCGAGCAGTACTTC
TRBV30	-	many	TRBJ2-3	CAWSVLGADTQYF	TGTGCCTGGAGTGTACTGGGAGCAGATACGCAGTATTTT
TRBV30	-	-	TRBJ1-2	CAWSVLSVTSNYGYTF	TGTGCCTGGAGTGTATTATCGGTCACTTCTAACTATGGCTACACCTTC
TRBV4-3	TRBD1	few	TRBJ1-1	CASSHGTANTEAFF	TGCGCCAGCAGCCATGGGACAGCGAACACTGAAGCTTTCTTT
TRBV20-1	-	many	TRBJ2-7	CSANPEGGYEQYF	TGCAGTGCTAACCCGGAGGGGGGTTACGAGCAGTACTTC
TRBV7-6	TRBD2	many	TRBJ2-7	CASSRLAGNPYEQYF	TGTGCCAGCAGCCGACTAGCGGGTAACCCCTACGAGCAGTACTTC
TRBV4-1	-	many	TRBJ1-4	CASSQVGTEKLFF	TGCGCCAGCAGCCAAGTGGGAACCGAAAAACTGTTTTTT
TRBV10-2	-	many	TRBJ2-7	CASSESGFGEQYF	TGCGCCAGCAGTGAGTCAGGGTTTGGCGAGCAGTACTTC
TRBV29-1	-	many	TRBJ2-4	CSVVSPSAKNIQYF	TGCAGCGTTGTGTCCCCCTCGGCCAAAAACATTCAGTACTTC
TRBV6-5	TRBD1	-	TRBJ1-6	CASSHSGQAGSSYNSPLHF	TGTGCCAGCAGTCACTCGGGACAGGCTGGGAGCTCCTATAATTCACCCCTCCACTTT
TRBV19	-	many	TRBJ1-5	CASSIMPQPQHF	TGTGCCAGTAGTATCATGCCTCAGCCCCAGCATTTT
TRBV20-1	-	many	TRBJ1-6	CSGQGANSPLHF	TGCAGCGGCCAGGGAGCCAATTCACCCCTCCACTTT
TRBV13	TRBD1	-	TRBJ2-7	CASSVPPRDSYEQYF	TGTGCCAGCAGCGTTCCGCCCCGGGACAGTTACGAGCAGTACTTC
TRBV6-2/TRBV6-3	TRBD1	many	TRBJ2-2	CASRRDSRTGELFF	TGTGCCAGCAGGAGGGACAGTCGCACCGGGGAGCTGTTTTTT
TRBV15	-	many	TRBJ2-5	CATSREEETQYF	TGTGCCACCAGCAGAGAGGAAGAGACCCAGTACTTC
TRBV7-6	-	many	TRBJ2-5	CASSPQMGEAQYF	TGTGCCAGCAGCCCCCAGATGGGGGAGGCCCAGTACTTC
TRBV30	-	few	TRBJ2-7	CAWSTGNSYEQYF	TGTGCCTGGAGTACCGGGAACTCCTACGAGCAGTACTTC
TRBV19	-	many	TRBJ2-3	CASSIGTMTDTQYF	TGTGCCAGTAGTATAGGGACGATGACAGATACGCAGTATTTT
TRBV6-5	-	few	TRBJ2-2	CASSTRGRSTGELFF	TGTGCCAGCAGTACCCGGGGCAGATCCACCGGGGAGCTGTTTTTT
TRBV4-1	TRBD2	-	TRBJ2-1	CASSQEWPVAGGNEQFF	TGCGCCAGCAGCCAAGAATGGCCCGTAGCGGGAGGGAATGAGCAGTTCTTC
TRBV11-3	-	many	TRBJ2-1	CASSLTPISNNEQFF	TGTGCCAGCAGCTTGACTCCCATATCTAACAATGAGCAGTTCTTC
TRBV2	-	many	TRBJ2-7	CASSATSGGRYEQYF	TGTGCCAGCAGCGCAACAAGCGGAGGTCGATACGAGCAGTACTTC